A single sample gave rise to the 5 T cell receptor beta chains below, sequenced in a study of T cell responses to AZD1222 COVID-19 vaccine. Measured with immunoSEQ multiplex PCR; TCRdb has only the in-frame clones, and not every one. The profile shows about 110,000 clones, around 87% of them singletons. The sequences come from peripheral blood, collected 28 days after the second AZD1222 dose. These receptor sequences come from an adult who received the AZD1222 COVID-19 vaccine.

This rearrangement joins TRBV28 to TRBJ1-4, with a tentative D call TRBD1 (6 bases). Germline V lookup: CDR1 MDHEN, CDR2 SYDVKM. V shed 6 bases and J shed 4 bases, with 18 bases lying between them. This CDR3 is built from 16 residues. As DNA, the CDR3 is TGTGCCAGCAGCCCGCCAGGGGCAGGCTATAATGAAAAACTGTTTTTT. Encoded protein: CASSPPGAGYNEKLFF.

The chain recombines TRBV6-4 with TRBJ2-3; TRBD2 might be the D (5 bases). Germline V CDR1 and CDR2: MRHNA, SNTAGT. V was pared by 4 bases and J by 0 bases, with 5 bases between. This CDR3 has 13 residues. The CDR3 bases are TGTGCCAGCAGTGCGGGGAGCACAGATACGCAGTATTTT. Its protein is CASSAGSTDTQYF.

The chain couples TRBV6-5 to TRBJ2-7, with D uncertain. Trimming cost V 6 bases and J 4 bases, with 7 bases left between them. The CDR3 sequence is 11 residues long. Germline CDR1 MNHEY, CDR2 SVGAGI. The CDR3 bases are TGTGCCAGCAGCTCTCCTTACGAGCAGTACTTC. Amino acids: CASSSPYEQYF.

This clone was recorded only once. This sequence joins TRBV27 and TRBJ2-7, with D possibly being TRBD2 (6 bases). Germline lookup yields CDR1 MNHEY and CDR2 SMNVEV (reference sequence). The CDR3 is 14 amino acids. Trimming took off 7 bases at V and 0 bases at J, with 13 bases between the two ends. The CDR3 is CASKASASSYEQYF. The DNA for the CDR3 is TGTGCCAGCAAGGCTAGCGCGAGCTCCTACGAGCAGTACTTC.

The chain recombines TRBV18 with TRBJ2-5; TRBD2 aligns across 11 bases. This CDR3 region has 19 residues. The ends lost 2 bases at V and 3 bases at J; junction bases unmatched: 14. Per germline, CDR1 KGHSH and CDR2 LQKENI. The CDR3 is CASSPKGFLAGGREETQYF. The CDR3, as DNA: TGTGCCAGCTCACCAAAAGGATTTCTAGCGGGAGGTCGCGAAGAGACCCAGTACTTC. The variable domain in full, with the rest retrieved from reference TRBV18 and TRBJ2-5, is NAGVMQNPRHLVRRRGQEARLRCSPMKGHSHVYWYRQLPEEGLKFMVYLQKENIIDESGMPKERFSAEFPKEGPSILRIQQVVRGDSAAYFCASSPKGFLAGGREETQYFGPGTRLLVL.